A selection of T cell receptor beta chains follows, all from one sample in a study of T cell responses to AZD1222 COVID-19 vaccine. The method was immunoSEQ multiplex PCR; TCRdb's version includes in-frame clones alone and lacks a portion of them. The table shows 75,000 to 100,000 clones, with approximately 90% occurring only once. Source: peripheral blood, taken on day 0 of AZD1222 vaccination. The receptors come from an adult in good health. Each CDR3 is given with its conserved first and last residue. A D gene is named only where the DNA matches it firmly. Clone size is stated in some rows and not others, as once, few, many or a class when expanded.

TRBV15	TRBJ2-5	.	.	TGTGCCACCAGCAGAATAGGGATTATCGTACCCGCTTACCAAGAGACCCAGTACTTC	CATSRIGIIVPAYQETQYF
TRBV30	TRBJ2-2	.	.	TGTGCCCGGAGTCAGCTTGACAGCACCGGGGAGCTGTTTTTT	CARSQLDSTGELFF
TRBV6-6	TRBJ2-1	.	.	TGTGCCAGCAGTGTAGCATATGAGCAGTTCTTC	CASSVAYEQFF
TRBV10-1	TRBJ1-1	.	.	TGCGCCAGCAGTCCGGCCGCGGGGAACACTGAAGCTTTCTTT	CASSPAAGNTEAFF
TRBV11-2	TRBJ1-2	once	.	TGTGCCAGCAGCTTACTTGGTACAGAGCTCTATGGCTACACCTTC	CASSLLGTELYGYTF
TRBV7-3	TRBJ2-7	.	TRBD2	TGTGCCAGCAGCCGCCAGGGCGGGGGGCGGGGGTACGAGCAGTACTTC	CASSRQGGGRGYEQYF
TRBV7-3	TRBJ2-3	.	TRBD2	TGTGCCAGCAGCTTGGCGGGAGAAGCAGATACGCAGTATTTT	CASSLAGEADTQYF
TRBV7-9	TRBJ2-6	.	.	TGTGCCAGCAGCCGACGAGATTTCATTAGCTCTGGGGCCAACGTCCTGACTTTC	CASSRRDFISSGANVLTF
TRBV9	TRBJ2-3	few	.	TGTGCCAGCAGCGTGAGCGGGTATAGCACAGATACGCAGTATTTT	CASSVSGYSTDTQYF
TRBV14	TRBJ1-6	once	.	TGTGCCAGCAGTCAAACGGGACGGGCAGGCCTCTCCCCCCTCCACTTT	CASSQTGRAGLSPLHF
TRBV14	TRBJ1-4	.	.	TGTGCCAGCAGCCAATTAAGACAGATTAATGAAAAACTGTTTTTT	CASSQLRQINEKLFF
TRBV6-5	TRBJ1-3	.	.	TGTGCCAGCAGTTACAGAGGGTCCTCTGGAAACACCATATATTTT	CASSYRGSSGNTIYF
TRBV19	TRBJ2-1	.	.	TGTGCCAGTAGAGCGGGTATCTCCTACAATGAGCAGTTCTTC	CASRAGISYNEQFF
TRBV19	TRBJ1-4	.	TRBD1	TGTGCCAGTAGACCCAGAAGGACAGGCTATAATGAAAAACTGTTTTTT	CASRPRRTGYNEKLFF
TRBV6-5	TRBJ1-1	once	.	TGTGCCAGCAGGCAAGGGGGGAACACTGAAGCTTTCTTT	CASRQGGNTEAFF
TRBV14	TRBJ1-4	.	.	TGTGCCAGCAGCCAAGGACTGTTGGACCCGAGGGAAAAACTGTTTTTT	CASSQGLLDPREKLFF
TRBV5-1	TRBJ2-2	.	TRBD1	TGCGCCAGCAGCTCAGGACAGGGTTACGCCGGGGAGCTGTTTTTT	CASSSGQGYAGELFF
TRBV6-1	TRBJ1-1	.	TRBD1	TGTGCCAGCAGTGAACGTTGGCGGGACAGGGTATGGACTGAAGCTTTCTTT	CASSERWRDRVWTEAFF
TRBV6-2/TRBV6-3	TRBJ2-2	.	TRBD2	TGTGCCAGCAGTCACCGACTAGCGGGGGGGAGAATTGGGACCGGGGAGCTGTTTTTT	CASSHRLAGGRIGTGELFF
TRBV5-1	TRBJ1-5	.	.	TGCGCCAGCAGCTTGGGTGAAGATAGCAATCAGCCCCAGCATTTT	CASSLGEDSNQPQHF
TRBV7-2	TRBJ2-5	.	.	TGTGCCAGCAGCGTAACGGCAGGGGTTGGGGAGACCCAGTACTTC	CASSVTAGVGETQYF
TRBV27	TRBJ1-2	.	.	TGTGCCACCTCGACAGGAGTGAATTCTGGCTACACCTTC	CATSTGVNSGYTF
TRBV6-2/TRBV6-3	TRBJ2-1	.	.	TGTGCCAGCAGTTTCGCCCGAGTCGGGGGCAATGGGAATGAGCAGTTCTTC	CASSFARVGGNGNEQFF
TRBV7-9	TRBJ2-7	.	TRBD2	TGTGCCAGCAGCTTAGTTCTAGTCGGGGGGGACTACGAGCAGTACTTC	CASSLVLVGGDYEQYF
TRBV27	TRBJ2-3	.	TRBD2	TGTGCCAGCAGTTTATACGGGAGGGCCCTCGGGGGGACAGATACGCAGTATTTT	CASSLYGRALGGTDTQYF
TRBV6-4	TRBJ2-1	.	.	TGTGCCAGCAGTAAAGGGACGTACAATGAGCAGTTCTTC	CASSKGTYNEQFF
TRBV28	TRBJ1-2	.	TRBD1	TGTGCCAGCTGGACAGGGAACTATGGCTACACCTTC	CASWTGNYGYTF
TRBV5-6	TRBJ1-2	.	.	TGTGCCAGCAGCGAGGTCACTAACTATGGCTACACCTTC	CASSEVTNYGYTF
TRBV30	TRBJ2-7	.	.	TGTGCCTGGAGTGTTTCCAGAGAGCAGTACTTC	CAWSVSREQYF
TRBV28	TRBJ2-1	.	.	TGTGCCAGCAGGGATATGTTTGGCAATGAGCAGTTCTTC	CASRDMFGNEQFF
TRBV10-3	TRBJ1-1	.	TRBD1	TGTGCCATTAGGACAGGGCAGAACACTGAAGCTTTCTTT	CAIRTGQNTEAFF
TRBV11-2	TRBJ2-6	.	.	TGTGCCAGCAGCTTAGTTGCAGGCATCTCTGGGGCCAACGTCCTGACTTTC	CASSLVAGISGANVLTF